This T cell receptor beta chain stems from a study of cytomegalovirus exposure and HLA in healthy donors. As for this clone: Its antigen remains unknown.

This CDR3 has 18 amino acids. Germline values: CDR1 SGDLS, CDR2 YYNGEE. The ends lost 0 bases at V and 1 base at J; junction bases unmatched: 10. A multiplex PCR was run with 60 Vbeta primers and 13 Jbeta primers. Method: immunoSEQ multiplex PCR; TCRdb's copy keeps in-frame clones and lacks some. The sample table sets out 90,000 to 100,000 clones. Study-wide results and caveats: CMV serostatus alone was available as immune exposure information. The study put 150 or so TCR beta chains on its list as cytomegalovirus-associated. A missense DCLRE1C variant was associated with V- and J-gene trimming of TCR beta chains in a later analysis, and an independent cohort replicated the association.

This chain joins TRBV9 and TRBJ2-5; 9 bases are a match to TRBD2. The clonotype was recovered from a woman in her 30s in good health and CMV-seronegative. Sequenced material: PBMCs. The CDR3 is CASSVGASGAAFQETQYF. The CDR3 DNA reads TGTGCCAGCAGCGTAGGGGCTAGCGGGGCCGCTTTCCAAGAGACCCAGTACTTC.